The source of this T cell receptor beta chain is a study of blood T cell repertoires in COVID-19. Profiled with immunoSEQ multiplex PCR; TCRdb holds only in-frame clones, not every one. The sample comprises 150,000 to 200,000 clones, roughly four fifths of which are singletons, and about a fifth rests with the top ten. The V gene's germline CDR1 is SGHRS and CDR2 YFSETQ. This CDR3 comprises 15 residues. V lost 5 bases and J lost 6, with 21 bases in between. Sequencing was done on a sample of peripheral blood. The rearrangement uses TRBV5-1 and TRBJ2-7, with D perhaps TRBD1 (6 bases). The source of this sequence is an elderly woman with acute or convalescent COVID-19. The CDR3 here is CASSGGHGTEAEQYF. The DNA for the CDR3 is TGCGCCAGCAGTGGGGGACACGGGACCGAGGCCGAGCAGTACTTC.